This TCR beta chain was observed in a study of shared clonotypes between healthy human individuals. The naive CD8 fraction comprised CD45RO-negative cells positively selected for CCR7 and excluded terminally differentiated effector memory CD45RA+ cells. Donors comprised only Caucasian adults living in Nashville, Tennessee. Overall study findings and caveats: It was the non-shared clonotypes that had lower generation probabilities than clonotypes shared by all four donors.

Deep-level settings were used for running the assay. This table comes from immunoSEQ multiplex PCR, and its TCRdb copy is limited to in-frame clones, with some not included. The table has fewer than 1 million clones, about 96% seen once. Worth noting for this clone: The antigen is undetermined.

Germline assignment: CDR1 SQVTM and CDR2 ANQGSEA. V dropped 3 bases and J dropped 5 bases, with 11 bases sitting between them. This CDR3 has 13 residues. This sequence joins TRBV29-1 and TRBJ1-3; D gene ambiguous. What was sequenced was naive CD8+ T cells sorted from blood. The sequence came from a man aged 25 to 40 in good health. In DNA form, the CDR3 reads TGCAGCGTTGAGTCCTTCCACCGAAACACCATATATTTT. Translated: CSVESFHRNTIYF.